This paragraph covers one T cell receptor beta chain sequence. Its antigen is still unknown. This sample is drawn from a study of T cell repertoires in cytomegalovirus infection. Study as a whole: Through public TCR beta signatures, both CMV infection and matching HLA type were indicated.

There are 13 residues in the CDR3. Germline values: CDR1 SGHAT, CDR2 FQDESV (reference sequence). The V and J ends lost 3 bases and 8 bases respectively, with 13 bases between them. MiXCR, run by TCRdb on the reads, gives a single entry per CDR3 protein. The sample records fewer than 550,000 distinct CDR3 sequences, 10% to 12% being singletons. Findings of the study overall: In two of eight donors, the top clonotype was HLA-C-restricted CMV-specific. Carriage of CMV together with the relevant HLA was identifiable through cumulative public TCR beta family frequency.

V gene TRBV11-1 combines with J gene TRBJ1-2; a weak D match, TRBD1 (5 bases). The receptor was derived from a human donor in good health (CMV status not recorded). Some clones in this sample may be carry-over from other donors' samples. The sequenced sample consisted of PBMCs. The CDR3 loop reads CASSFTGARGYTF. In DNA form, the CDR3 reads TGTGCCAGCAGCTTTACCGGGGCGCGGGGCTACACCTTC.